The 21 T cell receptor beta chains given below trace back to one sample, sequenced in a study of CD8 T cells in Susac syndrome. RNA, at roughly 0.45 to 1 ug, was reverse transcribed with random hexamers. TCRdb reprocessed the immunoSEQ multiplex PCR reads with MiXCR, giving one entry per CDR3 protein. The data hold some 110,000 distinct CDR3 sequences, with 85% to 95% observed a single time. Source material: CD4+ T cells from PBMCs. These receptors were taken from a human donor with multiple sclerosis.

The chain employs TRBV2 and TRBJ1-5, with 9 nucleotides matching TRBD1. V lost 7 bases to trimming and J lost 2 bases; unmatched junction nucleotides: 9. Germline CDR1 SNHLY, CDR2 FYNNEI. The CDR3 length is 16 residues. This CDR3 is CASNLQGARGNQPQHF. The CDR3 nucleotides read TGTGCCAGCAATCTACAGGGGGCAAGGGGCAATCAGCCCCAGCATTTT.

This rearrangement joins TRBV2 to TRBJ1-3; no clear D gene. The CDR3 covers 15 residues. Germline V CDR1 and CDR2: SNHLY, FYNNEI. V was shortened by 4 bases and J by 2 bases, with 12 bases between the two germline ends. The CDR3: CASSAVGIAGNTIYF. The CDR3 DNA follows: TGTGCCAGCAGTGCCGTGGGGATCGCTGGAAACACCATATATTTT. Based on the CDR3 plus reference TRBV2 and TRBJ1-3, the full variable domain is EPEVTQTPSHQVTQMGQEVILRCVPISNHLYFYWYRQILGQKVEFLVSFYNNEISEKSEIFDDQFSVERPDGSNFTLKIRSTKLEDSAMYFCASSAVGIAGNTIYFGEGSWLTVV.

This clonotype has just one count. The CDR3 DNA reads TGTGCCAGCAGTTTCGGACAGGGGAACACTGAAGCTTTCTTT. Its translation is CASSFGQGNTEAFF. The J gene is TRBJ1-1, the V gene TRBV6-6, with 8 bases aligning to TRBD1. CDR3 size: 14 residues. V shed 4 bases, J shed 1 base, and the junction held 2 bases outside the gene matches. Germline assignment: CDR1 MNHNY and CDR2 SVGAGI (reference sequence).

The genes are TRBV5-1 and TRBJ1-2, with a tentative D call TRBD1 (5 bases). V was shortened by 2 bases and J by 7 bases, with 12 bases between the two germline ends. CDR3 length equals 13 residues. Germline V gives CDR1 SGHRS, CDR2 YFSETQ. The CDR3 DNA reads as TGCGCCAGCAGCTTAAGCAGGGACGGTGGCTACACCTTC. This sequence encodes CASSLSRDGGYTF.

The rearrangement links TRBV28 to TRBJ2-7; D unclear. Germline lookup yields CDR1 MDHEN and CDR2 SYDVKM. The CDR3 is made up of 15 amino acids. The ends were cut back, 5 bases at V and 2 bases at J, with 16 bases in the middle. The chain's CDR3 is CASSPLLGPAYEQYF. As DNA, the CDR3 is TGTGCCAGCAGTCCCCTCCTCGGCCCTGCCTACGAGCAGTACTTC. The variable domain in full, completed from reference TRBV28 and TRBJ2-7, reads DVKVTQSSRYLVKRTGEKVFLECVQDMDHENMFWYRQDPGLGLRLIYFSYDVKMKEKGDIPEGYSVSREKKERFSLILESASTNQTSMYLCASSPLLGPAYEQYFGPGTRLTVT.

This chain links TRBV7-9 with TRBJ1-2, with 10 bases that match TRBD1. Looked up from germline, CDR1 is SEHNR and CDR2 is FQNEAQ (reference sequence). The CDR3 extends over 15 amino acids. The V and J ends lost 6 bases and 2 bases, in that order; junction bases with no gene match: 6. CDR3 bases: TGTGCCAGCAGATACGGGGGACAGGGGAACTATGGCTACACCTTC. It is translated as CASRYGGQGNYGYTF.

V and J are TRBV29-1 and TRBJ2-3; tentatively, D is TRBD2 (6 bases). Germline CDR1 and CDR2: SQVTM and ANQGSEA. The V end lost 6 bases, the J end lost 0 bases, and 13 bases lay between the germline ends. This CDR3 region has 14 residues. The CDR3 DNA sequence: TGCAGCGTCGCCCTCAGCGGGAGCACAGATACGCAGTATTTT. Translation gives CSVALSGSTDTQYF.

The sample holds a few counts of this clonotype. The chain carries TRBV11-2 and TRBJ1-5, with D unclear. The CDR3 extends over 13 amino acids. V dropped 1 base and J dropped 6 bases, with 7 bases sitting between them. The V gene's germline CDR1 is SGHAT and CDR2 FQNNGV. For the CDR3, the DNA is TGTGCCAGCAGCTTAGTGGTGGGTCAGCCCCAGCATTTT. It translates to CASSLVVGQPQHF.

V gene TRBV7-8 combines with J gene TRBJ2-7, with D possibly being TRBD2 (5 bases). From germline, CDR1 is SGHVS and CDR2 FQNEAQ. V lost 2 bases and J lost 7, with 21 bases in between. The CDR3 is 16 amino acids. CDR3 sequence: CASSLIPSGNSREQYF. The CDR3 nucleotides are TGTGCCAGCAGCTTAATTCCCAGCGGTAACTCTAGGGAGCAGTACTTC.

The CDR3 region has the DNA TGTGCCAGCAGCTTACGAGGGGGGAGCTACGAGCAGTACTTC. This sequence encodes CASSLRGGSYEQYF. This chain links TRBV7-9 with TRBJ2-7; D is perhaps TRBD1 or TRBD2 (6 bases each). The V gene lost 2 bases and the J gene lost 3 bases, with 11 bases spanning the gap. This CDR3 is 14 amino acids long. Germline values: CDR1 SEHNR, CDR2 FQNEAQ (reference sequence).

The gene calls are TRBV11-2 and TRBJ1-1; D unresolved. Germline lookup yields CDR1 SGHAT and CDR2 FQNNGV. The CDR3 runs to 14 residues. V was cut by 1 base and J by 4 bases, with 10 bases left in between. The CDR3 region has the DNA TGTGCCAGCAGCTTAGTGGGATCTACCACTGAAGCTTTCTTT. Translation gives CASSLVGSTTEAFF.

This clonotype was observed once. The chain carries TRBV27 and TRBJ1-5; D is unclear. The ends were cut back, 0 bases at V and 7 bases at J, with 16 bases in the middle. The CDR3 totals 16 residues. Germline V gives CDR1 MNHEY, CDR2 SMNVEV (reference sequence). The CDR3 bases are TGTGCCAGCAGTTTATCCTGGAGTGCGGTTTGGCAGCCCCAGCATTTT. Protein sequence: CASSLSWSAVWQPQHF.

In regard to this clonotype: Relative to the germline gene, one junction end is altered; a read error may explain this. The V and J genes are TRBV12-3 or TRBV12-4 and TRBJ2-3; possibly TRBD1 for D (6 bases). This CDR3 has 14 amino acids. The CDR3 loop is CASSLAQHRVTVYF. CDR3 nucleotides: TGTGCCAGCAGCTTAGCCCAACACAGGGTGACGGTATATTTT.

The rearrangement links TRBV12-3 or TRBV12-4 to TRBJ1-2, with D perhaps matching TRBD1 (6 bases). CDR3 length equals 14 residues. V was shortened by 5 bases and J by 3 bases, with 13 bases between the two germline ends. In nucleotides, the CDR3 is TGTGCCAGCAGTCGCTCAGGGGCTGACTATGGCTACACCTTC. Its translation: CASSRSGADYGYTF.

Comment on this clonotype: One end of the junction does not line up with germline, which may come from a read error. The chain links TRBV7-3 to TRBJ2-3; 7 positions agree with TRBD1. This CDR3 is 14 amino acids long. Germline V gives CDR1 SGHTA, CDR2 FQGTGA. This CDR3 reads CASSLNKGAETQYF. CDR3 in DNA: TGTGCCAGCAGCTTAAATAAGGGGGCAGAGACGCAGTATTTT.

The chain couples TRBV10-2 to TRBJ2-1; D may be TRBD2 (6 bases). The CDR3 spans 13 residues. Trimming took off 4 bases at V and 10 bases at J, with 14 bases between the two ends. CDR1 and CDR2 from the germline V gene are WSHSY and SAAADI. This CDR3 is CASSGGAAGEQFF. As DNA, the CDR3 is TGCGCCAGCAGTGGCGGGGCGGCTGGCGAGCAGTTCTTC.

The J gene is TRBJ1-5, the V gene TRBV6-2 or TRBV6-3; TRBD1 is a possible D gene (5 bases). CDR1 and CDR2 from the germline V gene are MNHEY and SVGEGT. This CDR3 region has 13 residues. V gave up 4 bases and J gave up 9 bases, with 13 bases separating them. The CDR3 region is CASSSTGDRPQHF. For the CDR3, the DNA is TGTGCCAGCAGTTCTACAGGAGACCGGCCCCAGCATTTT.

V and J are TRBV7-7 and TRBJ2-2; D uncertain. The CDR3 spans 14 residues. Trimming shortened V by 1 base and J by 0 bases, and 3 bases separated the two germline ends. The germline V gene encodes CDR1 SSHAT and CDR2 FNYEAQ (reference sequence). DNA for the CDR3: TGTGCCAGCAGCTTAGGGGCGAACACCGGGGAGCTGTTTTTT. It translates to CASSLGANTGELFF.

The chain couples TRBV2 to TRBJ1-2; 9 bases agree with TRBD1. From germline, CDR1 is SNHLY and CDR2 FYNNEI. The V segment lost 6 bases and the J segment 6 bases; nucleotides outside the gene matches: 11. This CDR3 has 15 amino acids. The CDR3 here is CASRTTTGGIDGYTF. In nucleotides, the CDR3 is TGTGCCAGCAGAACGACCACAGGGGGCATTGATGGCTACACCTTC.

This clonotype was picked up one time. The CDR3 DNA sequence: TGTGCCAGTAGACGCTCCGGGACAGGGAATGGCTACACCTTC. Protein: CASRRSGTGNGYTF. V usage is TRBV19 and J usage is TRBJ1-2; TRBD1 matches at 9 bases. Per the germline V gene, CDR1 is LNHDA and CDR2 is SQIVND (reference sequence). The V segment lost 6 bases and the J segment 6 bases; nucleotides outside the gene matches: 8. There are 14 residues in the CDR3.

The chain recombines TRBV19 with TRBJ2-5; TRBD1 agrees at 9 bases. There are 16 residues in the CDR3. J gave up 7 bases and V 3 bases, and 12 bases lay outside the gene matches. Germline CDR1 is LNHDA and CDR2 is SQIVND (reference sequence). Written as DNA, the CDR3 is TGTGCCAGTAGTATTTATCCGGGACAGGGTCGAGGGACCCAGTACTTC. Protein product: CASSIYPGQGRGTQYF.